This section outlines one T cell receptor beta chain sequence together with its context. Per the germline V gene, CDR1 is WSHSY and CDR2 is SAAADI. This CDR3 has 16 residues. The protocol was immunoSEQ multiplex PCR, while the TCRdb copy is restricted to in-frame clones and leaves out a portion. The top ten hold 5.5% to 6.5% of the sample, which has fewer than 85,000 clones, roughly 91% seen once. This record belongs to a study of OX40 agonist ivuxolimab in advanced cancers. Study-wide background: Patients received the agonistic anti-OX40 (CD134) antibody ivuxolimab.

The genes are TRBV10-2 and TRBJ2-5; D perhaps matches TRBD2 (5 bases). The J call may be incorrect, as the DNA end agrees better with TRBJ2-7. The starting material was CD4+ or CD8+ T cells sorted from blood, obtained in a trial of the OX40 agonist ivuxolimab. The clonotype originates from an adult with an advanced solid tumor such as melanoma, head and neck, liver or kidney cancer. The CDR3 DNA reads TGCGCCAGCAGTGACCAGACCACTCCGGGGATCTACGAGCAGTACTTC. This encodes CASSDQTTPGIYEQYF.